The 6 T cell receptor beta chains reported below all come from one sample, sequenced in a study of CD8+CD57+ T cells in acquired aplastic anemia. Patients chosen for sequencing had shown CD8+CD57+ cell expansion by flow cytometry. Both TCR beta VDJ combination and CDR3 sequence profiling were carried out. Genomic DNA was the template for this profiling. TCRdb independently ran MiXCR on the reads; one entry per CDR3 protein. The profile covers 150,000 to 180,000 distinct CDR3 sequences, with roughly 49% appearing a single time and approximately 12% taken by the ten largest. The specimen sequenced was sorted CD4+, CD8+, or CD8+CD57+ T cells (not recorded which) from PBMCs. Receptors originate from a human donor with aplastic anemia.

The sample holds many counts of this clonotype. This chain connects TRBV2 to TRBJ1-2; 9 bases map to TRBD1. This CDR3 region has 14 residues. V was clipped by 6 bases and J by 3 bases; unmatched bases: 5. Germline CDR1 is SNHLY and CDR2 is FYNNEI. This CDR3 is CASSTGGEYYGYTF. The CDR3 DNA reads TGTGCCAGCAGCACAGGGGGCGAGTACTATGGCTACACCTTC. Full variable domain (rest looked up from reference TRBV2 and TRBJ1-2): EPEVTQTPSHQVTQMGQEVILRCVPISNHLYFYWYRQILGQKVEFLVSFYNNEISEKSEIFDDQFSVERPDGSNFTLKIRSTKLEDSAMYFCASSTGGEYYGYTFGSGTRLTVV.

This clonotype was detected many times. This chain joins TRBV7-9 and TRBJ2-3; D might be TRBD2 (5 bases). The CDR3 consists of 13 residues. Looked up from germline, CDR1 is SEHNR and CDR2 is FQNEAQ (reference sequence). V gave up 5 bases and J gave up 9 bases, with 15 bases separating them. Here the CDR3 DNA reads TGTGCCAGCAGCCGAGGCTACGGGGAAACGCAGTATTTT. Translation: CASSRGYGETQYF.

This sequence joins TRBV11-2 and TRBJ1-2; TRBD1 is a possible D gene (6 bases). The CDR3 has 16 residues. Germline V gives CDR1 SGHAT, CDR2 FQNNGV. V lost 0 bases and J lost 4, with 15 bases in between. In DNA form, the CDR3 reads TGTGCCAGCAGCTTAGACAGGGGCCGAAGATCCTATGGCTACACCTTC. It translates to CASSLDRGRRSYGYTF.

The chain has TRBV2 and TRBJ2-7; 9 bases map to TRBD1. V was pared by 7 bases and J by 4 bases, with 11 bases of the junction left unmatched. The CDR3 runs to 15 residues. From germline, CDR1 is SNHLY and CDR2 FYNNEI. Here the CDR3 reads CASTPGQGMAYEQYF. The CDR3 DNA sequence: TGTGCCAGCACCCCTGGACAGGGGATGGCGTACGAGCAGTACTTC. The complete variable domain, with remaining parts taken from reference TRBV2 and TRBJ2-7, reads EPEVTQTPSHQVTQMGQEVILRCVPISNHLYFYWYRQILGQKVEFLVSFYNNEISEKSEIFDDQFSVERPDGSNFTLKIRSTKLEDSAMYFCASTPGQGMAYEQYFGPGTRLTVT.

The V and J genes are TRBV10-3 and TRBJ2-3; TRBD2 agrees at 9 bases. Germline CDR1 reads ENHRY; CDR2 reads SYGVKD. With V trimmed by 6 bases and J by 2 bases, 6 bases remained unmatched. This CDR3 has 15 amino acids. The CDR3 DNA reads as TGTGCCATCAGGGTAGCGGGGGTTTCCACAGATACGCAGTATTTT. It encodes CAIRVAGVSTDTQYF.

Note on this clonotype: Lacking the conserved final phenylalanine or tryptophan, this CDR3 likely reflects a read error. The chain has TRBV24-1 and TRBJ2-7, with 11 bases lining up with TRBD1. Germline loops: CDR1 KGHDR, CDR2 SFDVKD. Unmatched junction bases numbered 7, after V lost 3 bases and J lost 7 bases. The CDR3 spans 15 residues. CDR3 loop: CATSDRTGGAGEQYS. The CDR3, as DNA: TGTGCCACCAGTGATAGGACAGGGGGCGCGGGGGAGCAGTACTCC.